Presented here are 14 T cell receptor beta chains from one specimen sequenced in a study of graft-versus-host responses after intestinal transplantation. TCRdb's copy holds only in-frame clones and misses some; the assay was immunoSEQ multiplex PCR. This sample yields roughly 62,000 clones, of which around nine tenths are seen a single time; around 2.5% belongs to the top ten. This specimen was PBMCs, taken 118 to 130 days after intestinal transplantation. These receptor sequences come from a human patient who received an intestinal transplant, so some T cells may come from the graft donor.

The chain links TRBV5-1 to TRBJ2-7; 10 nucleotides agree with TRBD1. There are 15 residues in the CDR3. Germline trimming cut 4 bases from V and 3 bases from J; bases unmatched to any gene: 7. Germline loops: CDR1 SGHRS, CDR2 YFSETQ. CDR3 sequence: CASSIAGTGDYEQYF. The CDR3 nucleotides read TGCGCCAGCAGCATAGCCGGGACAGGGGACTACGAGCAGTACTTC.

The genes are TRBV6-1 and TRBJ1-5; the match to TRBD1 covers 10 bases. The CDR3 sequence is 14 residues long. From germline, CDR1 is MNHNS and CDR2 SASEGT. V dropped 1 base and J dropped 7; count of bases not matched to a gene: 1. The CDR3 region is CASSEVTGGQPQHF. The CDR3 DNA reads as TGTGCCAGCAGTGAAGTGACAGGGGGCCAGCCCCAGCATTTT.

The rearrangement links TRBV4-2 to TRBJ2-5, with D hard to call. V gave up 0 bases and J gave up 4 bases, with 15 bases separating them. The CDR3 sequence is 16 residues long. Germline loops: CDR1 LGHNA, CDR2 YNFKEQ. The CDR3 loop reads CASSQDNRPGRETQYF. Written as DNA, the CDR3 is TGTGCCAGCAGCCAAGATAATCGGCCGGGTCGAGAGACCCAGTACTTC.

The J gene is TRBJ2-7, the V gene TRBV2; D not certain. Trimming shortened V by 4 bases and J by 4 bases, and 5 bases separated the two germline ends. The CDR3 runs to 11 residues. The V gene's germline CDR1 is SNHLY and CDR2 FYNNEI. The CDR3 coding sequence is TGTGCCAGCAGTGGGAATTACGAGCAGTACTTC. Amino acid sequence: CASSGNYEQYF.

The V gene is TRBV21-1, the J gene TRBJ2-1; the table's D call TRBD2 went unverified against the DNA. TRBV21-1 is recorded as a pseudogene. The CDR3 contains 20 residues. The CDR3 nucleotides are TGTGCCAGCAGCAAAGTTCGAGGGAGGCCCAATAAAAAAAACTACAATGAGCAGTTCTTC. Translating it yields CASSKVRGRPNKKNYNEQFF.

The chain combines TRBV18 with TRBJ1-2; D possibly corresponds to TRBD1 (5 bases). The CDR3 is 15 amino acids. V was shortened by 3 bases and J by 9 bases, with 20 bases between the two germline ends. Germline V gene data show CDR1 as KGHSH and CDR2 as LQKENI. CDR3 sequence reads: CASSPSRTFLRSYTF. DNA of the CDR3: TGTGCCAGCTCACCCTCGCGGACATTCCTCCGTAGCTACACCTTC. Looking up the rest from reference TRBV18 and TRBJ1-2 gives the full variable domain: NAGVMQNPRHLVRRRGQEARLRCSPMKGHSHVYWYRQLPEEGLKFMVYLQKENIIDESGMPKERFSAEFPKEGPSILRIQQVVRGDSAAYFCASSPSRTFLRSYTFGSGTRLTVV.

The V and J genes are TRBV6-5 and TRBJ2-3, with 8 bases aligning to TRBD1. The CDR3 sequence is 15 residues long. V was pared by 7 bases and J by 2 bases, with 8 bases of the junction left unmatched. Germline loops: CDR1 MNHEY, CDR2 SVGAGI. The CDR3 sequence is CASTTGGRPTDTQYF. The CDR3 DNA reads as TGTGCCAGCACTACAGGGGGACGGCCCACAGATACGCAGTATTTT.

CDR3 sequence reads: CASRYRGSPLHF. CDR3 sequence (DNA): TGTGCCAGCAGGTACAGGGGTTCACCCCTCCACTTT. The V gene is TRBV28, the J gene TRBJ1-6; 7 bases align to TRBD1. Germline V gene sequence: CDR1 MDHEN, CDR2 SYDVKM. Trimming at V came to 6 bases and at J to 9 bases, leaving 2 bases not matched to a gene. The CDR3 extends over 12 amino acids.

This chain links TRBV29-1 with TRBJ2-1, with TRBD1 matching 8 bases. Looked up from germline, CDR1 is SQVTM and CDR2 is ANQGSEA. The CDR3 is made up of 12 amino acids. V gave up 2 bases and J gave up 9 bases; unmatched junction bases: 3. The CDR3 spells CSVEPGGGEQFF. The CDR3 region has the DNA TGCAGCGTTGAACCAGGGGGCGGTGAGCAGTTCTTC.

This clone was seen only a few times. V and J are TRBV28 and TRBJ2-7; 14 bases align to TRBD2. V shed 1 base and J 2 bases; nucleotides not matched to a gene: 10. The CDR3 loop spans 19 amino acids. Per the germline V gene, CDR1 is MDHEN and CDR2 is SYDVKM. The CDR3 sequence is CASSLFLPRTSGRPYEQYF. In DNA form, the CDR3 reads TGTGCCAGCAGTTTATTTCTACCTCGGACTAGCGGGAGGCCCTACGAGCAGTACTTC.

The CDR3 DNA reads TGTGCCAGCAGCTTATCCCTAGCGGGGGGGCAGGATGAGCAGTTCTTC. Translating it yields CASSLSLAGGQDEQFF. The rearrangement joins TRBV7-9 to TRBJ2-1, with 12 bases lining up with TRBD2. Trimming at V came to 2 bases and at J to 8 bases, leaving 7 bases not matched to a gene. This CDR3 spans 16 amino acids. Germline CDR1 reads SEHNR; CDR2 reads FQNEAQ (reference sequence). Combining the CDR3 with reference TRBV7-9 and TRBJ2-1 gives the whole variable domain DTGVSQNPRHKITKRGQNVTFRCDPISEHNRLYWYRQTLGQGPEFLTYFQNEAQLEKSRLLSDRFSAERPKGSFSTLEIQRTEQGDSAMYLCASSLSLAGGQDEQFFGPGTRLTVL.

This clone was counted only a few times. CDR3 region: CASSLVQGNSPLHF. The CDR3 DNA follows: TGTGCCAGCAGCTTAGTTCAGGGGAATTCACCCCTCCACTTT. The chain employs TRBV7-9 and TRBJ1-6, with D possibly TRBD1 on 6 matching bases. This CDR3 region has 14 residues. V lost 1 base and J 7 bases, leaving 8 bases between the germline ends. CDR1 is SEHNR, CDR2 FQNEAQ, per germline (reference sequence).

V and J are TRBV29-1 and TRBJ1-1; possible D gene TRBD1, 6 bases. Looked up from germline, CDR1 is SQVTM and CDR2 is ANQGSEA. The CDR3 extends over 13 amino acids. V was shortened by 7 bases and J by 4 bases, with 16 bases between the two germline ends. This chain's CDR3 is CSACPRGGTEAFF. Here the CDR3 DNA reads TGCAGCGCCTGCCCCAGGGGCGGCACTGAAGCTTTCTTT.

The chain is built from TRBV5-1 and TRBJ2-1, with 11 bases identical to TRBD2. The CDR3 covers 18 residues. CDR1 is SGHRS and CDR2 is YFSETQ in the germline V gene. The trim removed 0 bases at V and 4 bases at J, leaving 9 bases unmatched. The CDR3 DNA sequence: TGCGCCAGCAGCTTGGTTAGCGGGAGGGCCTCGGGGTACAATGAGCAGTTCTTC. Translating gives CASSLVSGRASGYNEQFF.